This T cell receptor beta chain was identified during a study of blood T cells in healthy people across ages. Findings and caveats of the study: Older individuals had lower TCR beta diversity per million T cells (the decline was roughly linear).

V was cut by 7 bases and J by 3 bases, with 15 bases left in between. This CDR3 has 14 residues. The germline CDR1 and CDR2 sequences are MNHEY and SMNVEV (reference sequence). About this clonotype: Antigen specificity is unknown.

There were at least 6 micrograms of total RNA extracted from every sample. A J-beta primer mix and a sample-barcoded 5' primer were used in a second PCR of roughly 6 to 12 cycles. TCRdb called the 5' RACE reads again in MiXCR, with one record for every CDR3 protein. The sample lists about 1.5 million distinct CDR3 sequences; approximately 39% were seen once. The receptor was isolated from a woman in her late teens or twenties in good health. The chain carries TRBV27 and TRBJ1-1; the D is unclear. Sequences were obtained from blood. This CDR3 reads CASTRGIGYTEAFF. Here the CDR3 DNA reads TGTGCCAGCACCCGAGGGATCGGATACACTGAAGCTTTCTTT.